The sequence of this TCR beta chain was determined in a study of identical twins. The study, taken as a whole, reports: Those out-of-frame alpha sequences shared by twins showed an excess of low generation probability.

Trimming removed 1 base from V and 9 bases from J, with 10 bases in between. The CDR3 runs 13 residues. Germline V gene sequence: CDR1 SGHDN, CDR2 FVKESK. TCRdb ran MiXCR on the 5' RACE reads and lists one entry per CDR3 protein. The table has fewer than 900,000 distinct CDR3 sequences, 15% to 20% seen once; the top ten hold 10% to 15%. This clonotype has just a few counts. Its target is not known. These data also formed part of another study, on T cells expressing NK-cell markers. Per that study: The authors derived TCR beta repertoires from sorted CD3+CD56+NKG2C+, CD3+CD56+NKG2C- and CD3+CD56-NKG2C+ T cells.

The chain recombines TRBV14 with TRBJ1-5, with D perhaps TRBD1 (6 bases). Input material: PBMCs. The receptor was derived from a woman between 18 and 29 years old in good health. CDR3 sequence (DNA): TGTGCCAGCAGCCAAGGGGGGGCTGGGCCCCAGCATTTT. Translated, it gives CASSQGGAGPQHF.